These 20 T cell receptor beta chains originate from one sample sequenced in a study of T cell responses to AZD1222 COVID-19 vaccine. Produced via immunoSEQ multiplex PCR; TCRdb's table is partial and in-frame only. The sample yields approximately 28,000 clones, 92% seen once. The sample was peripheral blood, taken 28 days after the second AZD1222 dose. The receptor source for this set is an adult who received the AZD1222 COVID-19 vaccine.

This chain links TRBV7-3 with TRBJ2-5, with 16 bases aligning to TRBD2. V trimming: 3 bases; J trimming: 3 bases; junction bases outside the gene matches: 1. This CDR3 contains 16 residues. In germline, CDR1 is SGHTA, CDR2 FQGTGA. CDR3: CASSLGLAGGEETQYF. The DNA of the CDR3 is TGTGCCAGCAGCTTGGGACTAGCGGGAGGGGAAGAGACCCAGTACTTC.

The V and J genes are TRBV7-2 and TRBJ1-3; D remains unclear. Germline CDR1 and CDR2: SGHTA and FQGNSA. This CDR3 comprises 14 residues. Trimming pared 8 bases from V and 0 bases from J, leaving 11 bases between. For the CDR3, the DNA is TGTGCCAGCGGTTACTCCGACTCTGGAAACACCATATATTTT. It is translated as CASGYSDSGNTIYF.

This clone was recorded a few times. The rearrangement links TRBV28 to TRBJ2-7, with D uncertain. Germline V CDR1 and CDR2: MDHEN, SYDVKM. The CDR3 spans 11 residues. Trimming removed 10 bases at V and 9 bases at J, with 16 bases between. CDR3 sequence: CATLGGNAQYF. In nucleotides, the CDR3 is TGTGCCACCCTCGGTGGGAATGCGCAGTACTTC.

The chain recombines TRBV15 with TRBJ1-2, with D unresolved. Trimming took off 0 bases at V and 8 bases at J, with 10 bases between the two ends. The CDR3 is made up of 13 amino acids. Looked up from germline, CDR1 is LNHNV and CDR2 is YYDKDF (reference sequence). The CDR3 nucleotides are TGTGCCACCAGCAGAGATGGGATGAGCGGCTACACCTTC. Translated: CATSRDGMSGYTF.

The CDR3 spells CASSHSGGRGQETQYF. The CDR3 DNA follows: TGTGCCAGTAGCCACTCGGGCGGGAGAGGTCAGGAGACCCAGTACTTC. The V and J genes are TRBV19 and TRBJ2-5, with 7 positions matching TRBD2. CDR1 and CDR2 from the germline V gene are LNHDA and SQIVND (reference sequence). Losses at the gene ends were 6 bases for V and 5 bases for J; bases not matched to a gene: 15. The length of the CDR3 is 16 residues.

The chain recombines TRBV6-5 with TRBJ2-3; 8 bases align to TRBD2. Germline-derived CDR1 and CDR2 are MNHEY and SVGAGI. There are 16 residues in the CDR3. V shed 4 bases and J 2 bases; nucleotides not matched to a gene: 8. CDR3 coding DNA: TGTGCCAGCAGTTTATATAGCGGGATGCTCACAGATACGCAGTATTTT. This translates into CASSLYSGMLTDTQYF.

The rearrangement joins TRBV6-1 to TRBJ2-1, with D possibly TRBD2 on 6 matching bases. The CDR3 is made up of 12 amino acids. Germline V gene lookup returns CDR1 MNHNS and CDR2 SASEGT. Trimming left V 5 bases short and J 9 bases short, with 11 bases between. The DNA of the CDR3 is TGTGCCAGCAGTTATCGAGCGGGTGAGCAGTTCTTC. This encodes CASSYRAGEQFF.

The chain has TRBV28 and TRBJ2-7; a possible D gene is TRBD2 (6 bases). Germline V gene data show CDR1 as MDHEN and CDR2 as SYDVKM. CDR3 size: 15 residues. The V end was cut by 5 bases, the J end by 2 bases, with 16 bases between. CDR3 sequence: CASSPTGGGPYEQYF. For the CDR3, the DNA is TGTGCCAGCAGTCCAACTGGGGGAGGCCCCTACGAGCAGTACTTC.

V is TRBV7-2 and J is TRBJ2-3, with D possibly being TRBD2 (5 bases). Germline V gene lookup returns CDR1 SGHTA and CDR2 FQGNSA. CDR3 size: 9 residues. The V and J ends lost 10 bases and 6 bases respectively, with 5 bases between them. CDR3 coding DNA: TGTGCCACGGGGGATACGCAGTATTTT. This gives the protein CATGDTQYF. The full variable domain, rest sourced from reference TRBV7-2 and TRBJ2-3, is GAGVSQSPSNKVTEKGKDVELRCDPISGHTALYWYRQSLGQGLEFLIYFQGNSAPDKSGLPSDRFSAERTGGSVSTLTIQRTQQEDSAVYLCATGDTQYFGPGTRLTVL.

This chain links TRBV6-5 with TRBJ1-3; TRBD1 is a possible D gene (5 bases). The CDR3 loop spans 15 amino acids. Between the trimmed V and J ends, which lost 0 bases and 7 bases, there was a span of 13 bases. The germline V gene encodes CDR1 MNHEY and CDR2 SVGAGI. As DNA, the CDR3 is TGTGCCAGCAGTTACTCGGTCCAGGGCGCCAACACCATATATTTT. It is translated as CASSYSVQGANTIYF.

The chain employs TRBV5-1 and TRBJ1-4; the D gene is possibly TRBD1 (6 bases). Germline loops: CDR1 SGHRS, CDR2 YFSETQ. V dropped 0 bases and J dropped 4 bases, with 13 bases sitting between them. This CDR3 has 16 amino acids. The CDR3 region is CASSLAGAGVNEKLFF. Written as DNA, the CDR3 is TGCGCCAGCAGCTTGGCGGGGGCGGGGGTTAATGAAAAACTGTTTTTT.

The V and J genes are TRBV18 and TRBJ1-5; D not resolved. Germline loops: CDR1 KGHSH, CDR2 LQKENI. The V end lost 4 bases, the J end lost 0 bases, and 10 bases lay between the germline ends. The CDR3 is 15 residues long. CDR3 sequence (DNA): TGTGCCAGCTCACTGAGTAGGGTTAGCAATCAGCCCCAGCATTTT. Translation: CASSLSRVSNQPQHF.

This sequence joins TRBV2 and TRBJ1-2; 8 nucleotides agree with TRBD1. With 6 bases clipped from V and 8 bases from J, the junction kept 14 bases outside the gene matches. CDR1 is SNHLY, CDR2 FYNNEI, per germline. CDR3 length equals 15 residues. CDR3 residues: CASRSLTTGDVGYTF. DNA for the CDR3: TGTGCCAGCAGGTCTTTGACGACAGGGGACGTCGGCTACACCTTC.

This chain joins TRBV6-2 or TRBV6-3 and TRBJ1-1; possible D gene TRBD1, 5 bases. The CDR3 runs 13 residues. Trimming shortened V by 6 bases and J by 5 bases, and 13 bases separated the two germline ends. The germline CDR1 and CDR2 sequences are MNHEY and SVGEGT. CDR3 DNA sequence: TGTGCCAGCAGCCGGGGGGTTCTGACTGAAGCTTTCTTT. Translation gives CASSRGVLTEAFF.

This rearrangement joins TRBV7-9 to TRBJ2-7, with a possible D match to TRBD1 (5 bases). The V gene's germline CDR1 is SEHNR and CDR2 FQNEAQ (reference sequence). This CDR3 comprises 14 residues. Trimming took 5 bases from V and 6 from J, leaving 17 bases between them. CDR3 sequence: CASSPVSGAVEQYF. In DNA form, the CDR3 reads TGTGCCAGCAGCCCGGTGTCTGGGGCCGTCGAGCAGTACTTC.

The rearrangement links TRBV24-1 to TRBJ2-3; a weak D match, TRBD2 (6 bases). The germline gives CDR1 KGHDR, CDR2 SFDVKD. The CDR3 sequence is 14 residues long. V lost 4 bases and J lost 4, with 11 bases in between. CDR3 bases: TGTGCCACCAGTGACAGTACTAGCTCAGATACGCAGTATTTT. Protein: CATSDSTSSDTQYF.

The chain recombines TRBV7-9 with TRBJ1-2; tentative D call: TRBD1 (5 bases). CDR3 length: 15 residues. V was clipped by 1 base and J by 8 bases, with 17 bases between them. The germline V gene encodes CDR1 SEHNR and CDR2 FQNEAQ (reference sequence). CDR3 loop: CASSLVRGGTRGYTF. CDR3 DNA: TGTGCCAGCAGCTTAGTTAGAGGAGGGACTCGCGGCTACACCTTC.

This clone was seen just once. V is TRBV28 and J is TRBJ1-5; possible D gene TRBD1, 5 bases. With 7 bases removed from V and 6 bases from J, the gap between germline ends came to 22 bases. Per the germline V gene, CDR1 is MDHEN and CDR2 is SYDVKM. The CDR3 spans 16 residues. The CDR3 DNA reads as TGTGCCAGCAACTCTCGGGGGGGAGGGGAGGTTCAGCCCCAGCATTTT. Translation gives CASNSRGGGEVQPQHF.

On this clone: A junction end diverges from the germline sequence, so it may reflect a read error. The rearrangement uses TRBV7-7 and TRBJ2-5; D possibly corresponds to TRBD2 (6 bases). CDR1 SSHAT and CDR2 FNYEAQ come from the germline V gene (reference sequence). There are 13 residues in the CDR3. The CDR3 nucleotides are TGTGCTAGCAGCCGGGACTCACAAGAGACCCAGTACTTC. Residues: CASSRDSQETQYF.

The CDR3 bases are TGTGCCAGCAGCGTAGGCGCTGGGAAGCTGTTTTTT. Translated, it gives CASSVGAGKLFF. The gene calls are TRBV9 and TRBJ2-2; D uncertain. Trimming stripped 0 bases from V and 12 bases from J, with 9 bases between. The CDR3 is 12 amino acids. The germline V gene encodes CDR1 SGDLS and CDR2 YYNGEE.